The 29 T cell receptor beta chains listed next were all sequenced from one sample in a study of beta chain features in type 1 diabetes. General study results and limits: Shorter TCRB CDR3s, moderately but significantly so, were found in Type 1 diabetes patients in all four CD4+ subsets.

The investigators reverse transcribed all of the isolated RNA, so they sequenced expressed TCRB transcripts. TCRdb keeps only in-frame clones here, not all; method: immunoSEQ multiplex PCR. Counted here are about 160,000 clones, around 8% occurring once; the ten biggest clones make up roughly 1%. Which antigens these TCRs recognize remains unknown. The specimen sequenced was central memory CD4+ T cells from blood. The receptors shown here come from a woman between 40 and 50 years old with type 1 diabetes.

This clone was detected ten times or more. The V call is TRBV29-1, the J call TRBJ2-2; 7 nucleotides line up with TRBD1. The CDR3 is made up of 15 amino acids. Germline V gene lookup returns CDR1 SQVTM and CDR2 ANQGSEA. The junction had 2 bases not matched to a gene; V was cut back by 1 base and J by 0 bases. The CDR3 reads CSVEVGTANTGELFF. The DNA for the CDR3 is TGCAGCGTTGAAGTCGGGACAGCGAACACCGGGGAGCTGTTTTTT.

This clone has ten or more counts. V and J are TRBV6-5 and TRBJ1-2; D might be TRBD1 (5 bases). V was clipped by 6 bases and J by 2 bases, with 10 bases between them. The CDR3 runs 13 residues. CDR1 MNHEY and CDR2 SVGAGI come from the germline V gene. CDR3 amino acids: CASSPGPNYGYTF. The DNA of the CDR3 is TGTGCCAGCAGCCCAGGGCCAAACTATGGCTACACCTTC.

This chain links TRBV27 with TRBJ1-4, with 8 bases aligning to TRBD1. CDR1 and CDR2 from the germline V gene are MNHEY and SMNVEV (reference sequence). The ends lost 0 bases at V and 11 bases at J; junction bases unmatched: 8. The CDR3 runs to 15 residues. CDR3 in amino acids: CASSLSSAGGRKLFF. CDR3 coding DNA: TGTGCCAGCAGTTTATCCTCGGCAGGGGGCAGGAAACTGTTTTTT.

This clone has ten or more counts. The CDR3: CASSPSPGVTGELFF. As DNA, the CDR3 is TGTGCCAGTAGTCCCTCTCCGGGAGTCACCGGGGAGCTGTTTTTT. The chain is built from TRBV19 and TRBJ2-2; possibly TRBD2 for D (6 bases). Germline V gives CDR1 LNHDA, CDR2 SQIVND (reference sequence). The CDR3 sequence is 15 residues long. With 5 bases removed from V and 4 bases from J, the gap between germline ends came to 14 bases.

The DNA of the CDR3 is TGTGCCAGCAGCGTAGGCGCGGGAAACTACAATGAGCAGTTCTTC. Protein: CASSVGAGNYNEQFF. The chain employs TRBV9 and TRBJ2-1, with D perhaps TRBD2 (6 bases). V was trimmed by 0 bases and J by 3 bases, leaving 10 bases between them. The CDR3 totals 15 residues. Germline V gives CDR1 SGDLS, CDR2 YYNGEE.

The chain is built from TRBV27 and TRBJ2-1, with 8 bases that match TRBD2. CDR1 and CDR2 from the germline V gene are MNHEY and SMNVEV (reference sequence). V lost 5 bases to trimming and J lost 1 base; unmatched junction nucleotides: 4. This CDR3 is 15 amino acids long. The CDR3 nucleotides are TGTGCCAGCAGTGCCGGGGGGGCTTCCTACAATGAGCAGTTCTTC. Translating gives CASSAGGASYNEQFF.

V is TRBV5-8 and J is TRBJ1-2, with 8 bases matching TRBD1. This CDR3 region has 15 residues. J gave up 6 bases and V 4 bases, and 11 bases lay outside the gene matches. The V gene's germline CDR1 is SGHTS and CDR2 YDEGEE. The chain's CDR3 is CASSAGQGRTDGYTF. The CDR3 coding sequence is TGTGCCAGCAGCGCCGGACAGGGCAGGACTGATGGCTACACCTTC.

This clone was counted only a few times. The chain recombines TRBV5-4 with TRBJ2-7; 7 bases match TRBD1. The CDR3 extends over 13 amino acids. Germline CDR1 reads SGHNT; CDR2 reads YYREEE (reference sequence). The junction had 2 bases not matched to a gene; V was cut back by 1 base and J by 4 bases. Here the CDR3 reads CASSLNRGYEQYF. Here the CDR3 DNA reads TGTGCCAGCAGCTTGAACAGGGGATACGAGCAGTACTTC.

This clone turned up a few times. This chain connects TRBV30 to TRBJ1-5; 9 bases are shared with TRBD1. Germline V gene lookup returns CDR1 GTSNPN and CDR2 SVGIG (reference sequence). CDR3 size: 15 residues. V trimming: 5 bases; J trimming: 2 bases; junction bases outside the gene matches: 7. The CDR3 coding sequence is TGTGCCTGGGAAACAGGGGGCAGGGGCAATCAGCCCCAGCATTTT. Protein: CAWETGGRGNQPQHF.

This clone was counted a few times. V is TRBV7-9 and J is TRBJ1-4, with 9 bases lining up with TRBD1. CDR1 and CDR2 (germline): SEHNR, FQNEAQ (reference sequence). This CDR3 is 15 amino acids long. Trimming cost V 3 bases and J 5 bases; bases outside gene matches: 4. DNA of the CDR3: TGTGCCAGCAGCTTCGGCGGACAGGGGAATGAAAAACTGTTTTTT. Translation: CASSFGGQGNEKLFF.

This clone was seen more than once but under ten times. This rearrangement joins TRBV4-1 to TRBJ1-2, with a tentative D call TRBD1 (6 bases). CDR1 and CDR2 (germline): MGHRA, YSYEKL. V lost 4 bases to trimming and J lost 3 bases, with 15 bases between them. The CDR3 is made up of 15 amino acids. This CDR3 reads CASSLEGGADYGYTF. CDR3 sequence (DNA): TGCGCCAGCAGCCTCGAGGGGGGGGCCGACTATGGCTACACCTTC.

The V gene is TRBV5-1, the J gene TRBJ2-7, with 8 positions matching TRBD2. The germline V gene encodes CDR1 SGHRS and CDR2 YFSETQ. The CDR3 runs to 17 residues. V shed 1 base and J 3 bases; nucleotides not matched to a gene: 12. This CDR3 reads CASSLRVAGNRNYEQYF. In DNA form, the CDR3 reads TGCGCCAGCAGCTTGAGGGTAGCGGGGAACAGGAACTACGAGCAGTACTTC.

This clone was counted a few times. The J gene is TRBJ1-2, the V gene TRBV28, with 8 bases lining up with TRBD1. The germline V gene has CDR1 MDHEN and CDR2 SYDVKM. The CDR3 extends over 15 amino acids. The V and J ends lost 5 bases and 5 bases, in that order; junction bases with no gene match: 10. The CDR3 is CASSNRGKRSYGYTF. The CDR3 DNA is TGTGCCAGCAGTAACAGGGGGAAGAGAAGTTATGGCTACACCTTC.

The CDR3, as DNA: TGTGCCAGCAGTTATTCGGGGCGGGGGGCTAACAATGAGCAGTTCTTC. Translation gives CASSYSGRGANNEQFF. The gene calls are TRBV6-6 and TRBJ2-1; the match to TRBD2 covers 8 bases. The V gene end was trimmed by 3 bases and the J gene end by 5 bases; junction bases not matched to a gene: 9. CDR1 and CDR2 from the germline V gene are MNHNY and SVGAGI (reference sequence). The CDR3 totals 16 residues.

This clone was picked up a small number of times. Other DNA sequences in the same sample also yield this CDR3. V gene TRBV5-4 combines with J gene TRBJ2-2, with D possibly being TRBD2 (5 bases). The CDR3 is 14 amino acids. V dropped 2 bases and J dropped 7 bases, with 12 bases sitting between them. Germline lookup yields CDR1 SGHNT and CDR2 YYREEE (reference sequence). CDR3 sequence: CASSLAAGGGELFF. In DNA form, the CDR3 reads TGTGCCAGCAGCTTAGCGGCCGGAGGCGGGGAGCTGTTTTTT.

The chain has TRBV28 and TRBJ1-5; 8 nucleotides match TRBD1. The V segment lost 5 bases and the J segment 4 bases; nucleotides outside the gene matches: 7. CDR1 is MDHEN, CDR2 SYDVKM, per germline. This CDR3 contains 15 residues. In nucleotides, the CDR3 is TGTGCCAGCAGTCCGGACAGGGTTGCTAATCAGCCCCAGCATTTT. Translation gives CASSPDRVANQPQHF.

The chain carries TRBV7-8 and TRBJ1-2; D possibly corresponds to TRBD1 (6 bases). V shed 1 base and J shed 2 bases, with 8 bases lying between them. CDR1 and CDR2 from the germline V gene are SGHVS and FQNEAQ. The CDR3 spans 14 residues. DNA for the CDR3: TGTGCCAGCAGCTTAGACAGGGAGAACTATGGCTACACCTTC. Amino acid sequence: CASSLDRENYGYTF.

This clone has only a few counts. This sequence joins TRBV28 and TRBJ2-5; 8 bases fit TRBD1. Germline V gene data show CDR1 as MDHEN and CDR2 as SYDVKM. CDR3 length: 14 amino acids. Trimming took 4 bases from V and 5 from J; bases not matched to a gene: 6. The CDR3 nucleotides are TGTGCCAGCAGTTCGGCAGGGGGCCGGGAGACCCAGTACTTC. Protein: CASSSAGGRETQYF.

This chain connects TRBV4-3 to TRBJ2-6; weak D call: TRBD1 (5 bases). Deletions cut 3 bases from V and 0 bases from J, with 21 bases between. The CDR3 is 20 amino acids. Germline CDR1 and CDR2: LGHNA and YSLEER. The CDR3 DNA sequence: TGCGCCAGCAGCCAGGACAACGTCGGCAGGCCCAACTCTGGGGCCAACGTCCTGACTTTC. It codes for CASSQDNVGRPNSGANVLTF.

This clone showed up just a few times. The chain links TRBV2 to TRBJ2-1, with 14 bases matching TRBD2. The V and J ends lost 6 bases and 6 bases, in that order; junction bases with no gene match: 1. There are 14 residues in the CDR3. CDR1 and CDR2 from the germline V gene are SNHLY and FYNNEI. CDR3 coding DNA: TGTGCCAGCAGGGGGACTAGCGGGAGCAATGAGCAGTTCTTC. Its protein product is CASRGTSGSNEQFF.

This clone turned up a few times. This chain joins TRBV9 and TRBJ1-1; D perhaps matches TRBD1 (6 bases). Trimming removed 0 bases at V and 3 bases at J, with 18 bases between. Looked up from germline, CDR1 is SGDLS and CDR2 is YYNGEE. The CDR3 is made up of 17 amino acids. CDR3 coding DNA: TGTGCCAGCAGCGTAGAACCCAGGGGATTCGGACACACTGAAGCTTTCTTT. Its translation is CASSVEPRGFGHTEAFF.

About this clone: Distinct nucleotide sequences in the sample also encode this CDR3. V and J are TRBV9 and TRBJ2-3, with 13 bases lining up with TRBD2. This CDR3 has 16 residues. J was trimmed by 6 bases and V by 0 bases; bases with no gene match: 4. Germline V gene sequence: CDR1 SGDLS, CDR2 YYNGEE. CDR3 in DNA: TGTGCCAGCAGCGTAGGACTAGCGGGAGGAACTGATACGCAGTATTTT. Translation gives CASSVGLAGGTDTQYF.

The V gene is TRBV5-4, the J gene TRBJ2-1, with 14 bases lining up with TRBD2. The germline V gene has CDR1 SGHNT and CDR2 YYREEE (reference sequence). This CDR3 has 15 residues. The V and J ends lost 4 bases and 7 bases, in that order; junction bases with no gene match: 4. CDR3 coding DNA: TGTGCCAGCAGCCCGGGACTAGCGGGGGAAAATGAGCAGTTCTTC. The encoded protein is CASSPGLAGENEQFF. The full variable domain, rest sourced from reference TRBV5-4 and TRBJ2-1, is ETGVTQSPTHLIKTRGQQVTLRCSSQSGHNTVSWYQQALGQGPQFIFQYYREEENGRGNFPPRFSGLQFPNYSSELNVNALELDDSALYLCASSPGLAGENEQFFGPGTRLTVL.

This clone was detected a few times. The chain has TRBV9 and TRBJ2-1; 11 bases line up with TRBD2. Trimming removed 4 bases from V and 2 bases from J; junction bases left unmatched: 5. Per the germline V gene, CDR1 is SGDLS and CDR2 is YYNGEE. The CDR3 loop spans 16 amino acids. CDR3 bases: TGTGCCAGCAGCTCTTATAGCGGGAGGGCCTACAATGAGCAGTTCTTC. This encodes CASSSYSGRAYNEQFF.

This clone has only a few counts. The rearrangement uses TRBV5-1 and TRBJ2-5, with D possibly matching TRBD1 (5 bases). This CDR3 has 14 residues. Trimming removed 0 bases at V and 5 bases at J, with 11 bases between. Germline CDR1 and CDR2: SGHRS and YFSETQ. The CDR3 sequence: CASSLGGPWETQYF. CDR3 nucleotide sequence: TGCGCCAGCAGCTTGGGGGGCCCTTGGGAGACCCAGTACTTC.

This rearrangement joins TRBV21-1 to TRBJ2-4; the table's TRBD2 call for D was not verified on the DNA. TRBV21-1 is a pseudogene. The CDR3 consists of 18 residues. DNA for the CDR3: TGTGCCAGCAGCAAGGGTAGGGGGGGATACTTTGCCAAAAACATTCAGTACTTC. The encoded protein is CASSKGRGGYFAKNIQYF.

This chain uses TRBV11-3 with TRBJ2-1; 10 bases match TRBD1. Trimming cost V 3 bases and J 5 bases; bases outside gene matches: 1. Germline assignment: CDR1 SGHNT and CDR2 YENEEA. This CDR3 is built from 14 residues. CDR3 residues: CASSLGTGDNEQFF. CDR3 coding DNA: TGTGCCAGCAGCTTGGGGACAGGGGACAATGAGCAGTTCTTC.

The rearrangement links TRBV27 to TRBJ1-6, with TRBD1 identical over 8 bases. Germline V gene sequence: CDR1 MNHEY, CDR2 SMNVEV (reference sequence). J was trimmed by 7 bases and V by 5 bases; bases with no gene match: 13. This CDR3 contains 17 residues. As DNA, the CDR3 is TGTGCCAGCAGTCCGCGACAGGGGCGGTCTCAAAATTCACCCCTCCACTTT. Residues: CASSPRQGRSQNSPLHF.

This clone turned up a few times. This rearrangement joins TRBV7-2 to TRBJ2-1; unclear D gene. Germline V gene lookup returns CDR1 SGHTA and CDR2 FQGNSA. V lost 4 bases to trimming and J lost 5 bases, with 6 bases between them. This CDR3 has 12 residues. The CDR3 is CASSSPNNEQFF. CDR3 in DNA: TGTGCCAGCAGCTCCCCTAACAATGAGCAGTTCTTC.